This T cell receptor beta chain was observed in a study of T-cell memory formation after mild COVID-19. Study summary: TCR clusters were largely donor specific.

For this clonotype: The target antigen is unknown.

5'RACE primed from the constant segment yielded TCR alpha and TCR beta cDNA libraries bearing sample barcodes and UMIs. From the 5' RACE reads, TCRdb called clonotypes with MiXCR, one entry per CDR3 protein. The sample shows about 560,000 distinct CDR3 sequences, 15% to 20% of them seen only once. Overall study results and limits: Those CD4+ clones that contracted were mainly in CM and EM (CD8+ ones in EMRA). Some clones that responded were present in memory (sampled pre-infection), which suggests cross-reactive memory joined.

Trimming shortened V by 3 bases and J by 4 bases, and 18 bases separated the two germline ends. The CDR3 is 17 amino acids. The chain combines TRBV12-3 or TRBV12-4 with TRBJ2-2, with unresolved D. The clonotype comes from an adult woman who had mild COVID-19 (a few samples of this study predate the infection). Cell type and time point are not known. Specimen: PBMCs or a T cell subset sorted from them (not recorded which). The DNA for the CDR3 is TGTGCCAGCAGTTTCAGCGTTGGTCTGGTTAGCACCGGGGAGCTGTTTTTT. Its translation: CASSFSVGLVSTGELFF.